Listed here is a single TCR beta chain. Its antigen is unidentified. Individual cDNA molecules received unique molecular identifiers. TCRdb redid the calling of the 5' RACE reads with MiXCR, one entry per CDR3 protein. This table holds about 42,000 distinct CDR3 sequences, 7.1% found once. The data belong to a study of early T cells in non-severe SARS-CoV-2 infection. On the study more broadly: RNA in bulk from unsorted whole blood was sequenced, and chains were unpaired. Regarding the study as a whole: Missing private and CD4 specificities, VDJdb matching favored anti-spike CD8 responses.

Germline trimming cut 4 bases from V and 2 bases from J; bases unmatched to any gene: 5. Germline lookup yields CDR1 MNHEY and CDR2 SVGAGI. The CDR3 is 14 amino acids. V is TRBV6-5 and J is TRBJ2-7; 7 positions agree with TRBD1. This clonotype was obtained from an adult who was a healthcare worker with PCR-confirmed SARS-CoV-2 infection or an uninfected control (not recorded which). The sample was whole blood. CDR3 in amino acids: CASSSFDRAYEQYF. The DNA for the CDR3 is TGTGCCAGCAGTTCCTTCGACAGGGCCTACGAGCAGTACTTC.